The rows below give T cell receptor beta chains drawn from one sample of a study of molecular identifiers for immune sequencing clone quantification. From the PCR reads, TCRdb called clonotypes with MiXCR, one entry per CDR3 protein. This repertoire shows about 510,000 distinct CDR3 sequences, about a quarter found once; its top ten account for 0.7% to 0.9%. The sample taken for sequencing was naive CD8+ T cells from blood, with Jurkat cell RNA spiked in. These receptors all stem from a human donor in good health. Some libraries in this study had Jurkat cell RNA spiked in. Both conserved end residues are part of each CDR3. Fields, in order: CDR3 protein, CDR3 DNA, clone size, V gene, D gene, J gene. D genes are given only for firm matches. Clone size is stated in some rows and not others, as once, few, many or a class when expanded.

cdr3_aa: CAWSVREGEAFF; cdr3_nt: TGTGCCTGGAGTGTACGCGAGGGTGAAGCTTTCTTT; clone_size: -; v_call: TRBV30; d_call: -; j_call: TRBJ1-1
cdr3_aa: CARSPTGTGAHVLPF; cdr3_nt: TGTGCCCGCAGTCCCACAGGAACAGGGGCCCACGTCCTGCCTTTC; clone_size: -; v_call: TRBV6-6; d_call: TRBD1; j_call: TRBJ2-6
cdr3_aa: CASSGTSGSPQEPQYF; cdr3_nt: TGTGCCAGCAGCGGGACTAGCGGGAGCCCCCAAGAGCCCCAGTACTTC; clone_size: few; v_call: TRBV9; d_call: TRBD2; j_call: TRBJ2-5
cdr3_aa: CASSNPSGSTHNEQFF; cdr3_nt: TGTGCCAGCAGTAACCCTAGCGGGAGTACCCACAATGAGCAGTTCTTC; clone_size: -; v_call: TRBV12-3/TRBV12-4; d_call: TRBD2; j_call: TRBJ2-1
cdr3_aa: CASSLDGRTRGTDTQYF; cdr3_nt: TGTGCCAGCAGCTTAGATGGGCGGACCCGGGGCACAGATACGCAGTATTTT; clone_size: many; v_call: TRBV7-6; d_call: -; j_call: TRBJ2-3
cdr3_aa: CASSPTGPGETQYF; cdr3_nt: TGTGCCAGCAGCCCGACAGGGCCGGGAGAGACCCAGTACTTC; clone_size: many; v_call: TRBV12-3/TRBV12-4; d_call: TRBD1; j_call: TRBJ2-5
cdr3_aa: CASSLAQGFSAEQFF; cdr3_nt: TGTGCCAGCAGCTTAGCACAGGGTTTCAGCGCTGAGCAGTTCTTC; clone_size: -; v_call: TRBV11-2; d_call: -; j_call: TRBJ2-1
cdr3_aa: CASSLDSTQTDTQYF; cdr3_nt: TGTGCCAGCAGCTTAGACAGCACACAGACAGATACGCAGTATTTT; clone_size: many; v_call: TRBV7-9; d_call: -; j_call: TRBJ2-3
cdr3_aa: CASSPTAGRNQPQHF; cdr3_nt: TGTGCCAGCAGTCCAACTGCCGGGCGCAATCAGCCCCAGCATTTT; clone_size: many; v_call: TRBV12-3/TRBV12-4; d_call: -; j_call: TRBJ1-5
cdr3_aa: CASSYNNVEGTDTQYF; cdr3_nt: TGTGCCAGCTCATACAATAATGTGGAGGGCACAGATACGCAGTATTTT; clone_size: -; v_call: TRBV18; d_call: -; j_call: TRBJ2-3
cdr3_aa: CASSEMEATGVDQPQHF; cdr3_nt: TGTGCCAGCAGTGAGATGGAGGCTACAGGGGTGGACCAGCCCCAGCATTTT; clone_size: -; v_call: TRBV6-1; d_call: TRBD1; j_call: TRBJ1-5
cdr3_aa: CSATGGGEGFHYGYTF; cdr3_nt: TGCAGTGCTACAGGGGGCGGCGAGGGATTCCACTATGGCTACACCTTC; clone_size: -; v_call: TRBV20-1; d_call: TRBD1; j_call: TRBJ1-2
cdr3_aa: CASSPMEGYEQYF; cdr3_nt: TGCGCCAGCAGCCCGATGGAGGGCTACGAGCAGTACTTC; clone_size: -; v_call: TRBV4-3; d_call: -; j_call: TRBJ2-7
cdr3_aa: CSALRSAAPYNEQFF; cdr3_nt: TGCAGCGCTCTTCGGTCGGCTGCGCCGTACAATGAGCAGTTCTTC; clone_size: few; v_call: TRBV29-1; d_call: -; j_call: TRBJ2-1
cdr3_aa: CASSPNRGYEQYF; cdr3_nt: TGTGCCAGCAGCCCAAACAGGGGTTACGAGCAGTACTTC; clone_size: -; v_call: TRBV7-3; d_call: TRBD1; j_call: TRBJ2-7
cdr3_aa: CASSDPRGLYGYTF; cdr3_nt: TGTGCCAGCAGCGACCCCCGGGGGCTCTATGGCTACACCTTC; clone_size: -; v_call: TRBV5-6; d_call: -; j_call: TRBJ1-2
cdr3_aa: CASSPTGGAHYF; cdr3_nt: TGTGCCAGCAGTCCGACGGGAGGGGCACACTACTTC; clone_size: many; v_call: TRBV7-6; d_call: TRBD2; j_call: TRBJ2-7
cdr3_aa: CASSFRSDIGTDTQYF; cdr3_nt: TGTGCCAGCAGCTTTCGTTCAGACATCGGCACAGATACGCAGTATTTT; clone_size: -; v_call: TRBV7-9; d_call: -; j_call: TRBJ2-3
cdr3_aa: CSVVWGSEAFF; cdr3_nt: TGCAGCGTTGTGTGGGGGTCTGAAGCTTTCTTT; clone_size: many; v_call: TRBV29-1; d_call: -; j_call: TRBJ1-1
cdr3_aa: CATSDPGTQSGTDTQYF; cdr3_nt: TGTGCCACCAGTGATCCAGGGACTCAAAGCGGCACAGATACGCAGTATTTT; clone_size: -; v_call: TRBV24-1; d_call: -; j_call: TRBJ2-3
cdr3_aa: CASSLAMGSTDTQYF; cdr3_nt: TGTGCTAGCAGTTTGGCGATGGGAAGCACAGATACGCAGTATTTT; clone_size: few; v_call: TRBV27; d_call: -; j_call: TRBJ2-3
cdr3_aa: CASKEGGDYEKLFF; cdr3_nt: TGTGCCAGCAAGGAAGGGGGGGATTATGAAAAACTGTTTTTT; clone_size: -; v_call: TRBV6-1; d_call: -; j_call: TRBJ1-4
cdr3_aa: CASSQDSIVNCGYTF; cdr3_nt: TGCGCCAGCAGCCAAGATAGTATCGTCAACTGTGGCTACACCTTC; clone_size: -; v_call: TRBV4-1; d_call: -; j_call: TRBJ1-2
cdr3_aa: CSASRDGEGYEQYF; cdr3_nt: TGCAGTGCCAGTAGGGACGGCGAGGGTTACGAGCAGTACTTC; clone_size: -; v_call: TRBV20-1; d_call: -; j_call: TRBJ2-7
cdr3_aa: CGSSLPGLAGGPGTEQYF; cdr3_nt: TGTGGCAGCAGTTTACCGGGACTAGCGGGAGGGCCGGGGACCGAGCAGTACTTC; clone_size: -; v_call: TRBV12-3/TRBV12-4; d_call: TRBD2; j_call: TRBJ2-7
cdr3_aa: CASSPPELPTYEQYF; cdr3_nt: TGTGCCAGCAGCCCCCCCGAGCTCCCAACCTACGAGCAGTACTTC; clone_size: many; v_call: TRBV11-2; d_call: -; j_call: TRBJ2-7
cdr3_aa: CASSVWNNEQFF; cdr3_nt: TGTGCCAGCAGCGTATGGAACAATGAGCAGTTCTTC; clone_size: few; v_call: TRBV9; d_call: -; j_call: TRBJ2-1
cdr3_aa: CASSLLGKQETQYF; cdr3_nt: TGTGCCAGCAGTTTACTCGGCAAACAAGAGACCCAGTACTTC; clone_size: few; v_call: TRBV27; d_call: -; j_call: TRBJ2-5
cdr3_aa: CSARDLGGRAAADTQYF; cdr3_nt: TGCAGTGCTAGAGATTTAGGCGGGAGGGCCGCCGCAGATACGCAGTATTTT; clone_size: many; v_call: TRBV20-1; d_call: TRBD2; j_call: TRBJ2-3
cdr3_aa: CASSYGRYQETQYF; cdr3_nt: TGTGCCAGCAGTTATGGCAGATACCAAGAGACCCAGTACTTC; clone_size: many; v_call: TRBV6-6; d_call: -; j_call: TRBJ2-5
cdr3_aa: CASSRGTGSSYEQYF; cdr3_nt: TGCGCCAGCAGCCGAGGGACAGGGTCCTCCTACGAGCAGTACTTC; clone_size: -; v_call: TRBV4-1; d_call: TRBD1; j_call: TRBJ2-7
cdr3_aa: CASRVGTGGLGNTIYF; cdr3_nt: TGTGCCAGCAGAGTCGGGACAGGCGGATTAGGAAACACCATATATTTT; clone_size: many; v_call: TRBV2; d_call: TRBD1; j_call: TRBJ1-3
cdr3_aa: CSARAVGGITYAQYF; cdr3_nt: TGCAGTGCTAGAGCGGTAGGCGGGATTACCTACGCGCAGTACTTC; clone_size: -; v_call: TRBV20-1; d_call: -; j_call: TRBJ2-7
cdr3_aa: CASSYPGLGGTEAFF; cdr3_nt: TGTGCCAGCAGCTACCCCGGGCTAGGGGGCACTGAAGCTTTCTTT; clone_size: few; v_call: TRBV2; d_call: -; j_call: TRBJ1-1
cdr3_aa: CASSAPGPPDYEQYF; cdr3_nt: TGTGCCAGCAGCGCACCGGGACCCCCAGACTACGAGCAGTACTTC; clone_size: many; v_call: TRBV5-4; d_call: -; j_call: TRBJ2-7
cdr3_aa: CSVEEGNSYEQYF; cdr3_nt: TGCAGCGTTGAAGAAGGTAACTCCTACGAGCAGTACTTC; clone_size: few; v_call: TRBV29-1; d_call: -; j_call: TRBJ2-7
cdr3_aa: CASSLKAKVAYEQYF; cdr3_nt: TGTGCCAGCAGCTTAAAGGCGAAAGTTGCCTACGAGCAGTACTTC; clone_size: few; v_call: TRBV7-3; d_call: -; j_call: TRBJ2-7
cdr3_aa: CASSQFSGGSYEQYF; cdr3_nt: TGCGCCAGCAGCCAATTTTCGGGGGGCTCCTACGAGCAGTACTTC; clone_size: few; v_call: TRBV4-3; d_call: TRBD2; j_call: TRBJ2-7
cdr3_aa: CASSQEVTALNTEAFF; cdr3_nt: TGCGCCAGCAGCCAAGAGGTGACAGCCTTGAACACTGAAGCTTTCTTT; clone_size: many; v_call: TRBV4-1; d_call: -; j_call: TRBJ1-1
cdr3_aa: CASSPSRYGGMSTDTQYF; cdr3_nt: TGTGCCAGCAGCCCCTCGCGATATGGTGGCATGAGCACAGATACGCAGTATTTT; clone_size: many; v_call: TRBV7-9; d_call: -; j_call: TRBJ2-3
cdr3_aa: CASGLGLAETQYF; cdr3_nt: TGTGCTAGTGGTTTGGGACTAGCAGAGACCCAGTACTTC; clone_size: -; v_call: TRBV12-5; d_call: TRBD2; j_call: TRBJ2-5
cdr3_aa: CASSPIGQGIMNTEAFF; cdr3_nt: TGTGCCAGCAGCCCGATCGGACAGGGAATAATGAACACTGAAGCTTTCTTT; clone_size: many; v_call: TRBV7-9; d_call: TRBD1; j_call: TRBJ1-1
cdr3_aa: CSAPWTDSSYEQYF; cdr3_nt: TGCAGTGCTCCCTGGACGGACAGCTCCTACGAGCAGTACTTC; clone_size: many; v_call: TRBV20-1; d_call: -; j_call: TRBJ2-7
cdr3_aa: CASSYQGYSNQPQHF; cdr3_nt: TGTGCCAGCAGTTACCAGGGATACAGCAATCAGCCCCAGCATTTT; clone_size: many; v_call: TRBV28; d_call: -; j_call: TRBJ1-5
cdr3_aa: CASSSWTVATNEKLFF; cdr3_nt: TGTGCCAGTAGTTCATGGACGGTTGCAACTAATGAAAAACTGTTTTTT; clone_size: few; v_call: TRBV19; d_call: -; j_call: TRBJ1-4
cdr3_aa: CASSLVGGGGVKDTQYF; cdr3_nt: TGTGCCAGCAGTTTAGTGGGTGGCGGGGGGGTGAAAGATACGCAGTATTTT; clone_size: -; v_call: TRBV12-3/TRBV12-4; d_call: TRBD2; j_call: TRBJ2-3
cdr3_aa: CASSLGPDNSPLHF; cdr3_nt: TGTGCCAGCAGTTTAGGGCCGGATAATTCACCCCTCCACTTT; clone_size: few; v_call: TRBV28; d_call: -; j_call: TRBJ1-6
cdr3_aa: CASSARVNTGELFF; cdr3_nt: TGTGCCAGCAGTGCAAGGGTGAACACCGGGGAGCTGTTTTTT; clone_size: few; v_call: TRBV6-2/TRBV6-3; d_call: -; j_call: TRBJ2-2